The following is a T cell receptor (beta chain) sequence with its context. The data stem from a study of T-cell memory formation after mild COVID-19. MiXCR, applied by TCRdb to the 5' RACE reads, yields one record per CDR3 protein. The sample consists of around 340,000 distinct CDR3 sequences, more than 20% of them appearing once. There are 15 residues in the CDR3. Germline values: CDR1 SGHKS, CDR2 YYEKEE (reference sequence). Trimming at V came to 6 bases and at J to 9 bases, leaving 12 bases not matched to a gene. The rearrangement uses TRBV5-5 and TRBJ2-1, with 10 positions matching TRBD2. The origin of this receptor is an adult woman who had mild COVID-19 (a few samples of this study predate the infection). Cell type and time point are not known. Sequences were obtained from PBMCs or a T cell subset sorted from them (not recorded which). The CDR3 region is CASTLGLAGVGEQFF. Written as DNA, the CDR3 is TGTGCCAGCACCCTTGGGCTAGCGGGGGTTGGTGAGCAGTTCTTC.